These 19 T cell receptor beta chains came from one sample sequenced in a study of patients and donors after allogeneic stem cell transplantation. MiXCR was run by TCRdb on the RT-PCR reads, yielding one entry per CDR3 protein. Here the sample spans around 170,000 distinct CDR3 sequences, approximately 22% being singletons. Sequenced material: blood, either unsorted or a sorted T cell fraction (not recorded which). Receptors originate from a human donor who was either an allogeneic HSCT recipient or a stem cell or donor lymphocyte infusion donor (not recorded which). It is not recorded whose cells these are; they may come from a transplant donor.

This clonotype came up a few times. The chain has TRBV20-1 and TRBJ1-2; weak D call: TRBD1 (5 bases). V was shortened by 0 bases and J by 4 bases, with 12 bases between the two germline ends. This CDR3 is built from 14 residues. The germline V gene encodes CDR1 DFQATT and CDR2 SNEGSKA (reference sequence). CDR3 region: CSARERGRAYGYTF. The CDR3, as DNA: TGCAGTGCTAGAGAACGGGGCAGGGCCTATGGCTACACCTTC.

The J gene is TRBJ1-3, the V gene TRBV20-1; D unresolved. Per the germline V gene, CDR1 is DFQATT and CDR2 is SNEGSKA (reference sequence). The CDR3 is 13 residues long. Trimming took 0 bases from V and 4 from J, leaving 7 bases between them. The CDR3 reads CSAREMRGNTIYF. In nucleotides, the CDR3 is TGCAGTGCTAGAGAAATGAGAGGAAACACCATATATTTT.

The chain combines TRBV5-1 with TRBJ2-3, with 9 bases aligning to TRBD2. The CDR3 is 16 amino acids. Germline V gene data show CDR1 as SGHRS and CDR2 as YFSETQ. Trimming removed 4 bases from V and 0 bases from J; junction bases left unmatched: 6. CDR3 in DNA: TGCGCCAGCAGCCCGAACCTAGCGGGAAGCACAGATACGCAGTATTTT. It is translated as CASSPNLAGSTDTQYF.

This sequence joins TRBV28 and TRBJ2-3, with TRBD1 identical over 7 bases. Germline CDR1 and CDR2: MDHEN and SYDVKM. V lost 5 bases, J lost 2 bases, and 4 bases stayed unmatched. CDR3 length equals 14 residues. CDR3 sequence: CASSDRAITDTQYF. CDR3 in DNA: TGTGCCAGCAGTGACAGGGCGATCACAGATACGCAGTATTTT.

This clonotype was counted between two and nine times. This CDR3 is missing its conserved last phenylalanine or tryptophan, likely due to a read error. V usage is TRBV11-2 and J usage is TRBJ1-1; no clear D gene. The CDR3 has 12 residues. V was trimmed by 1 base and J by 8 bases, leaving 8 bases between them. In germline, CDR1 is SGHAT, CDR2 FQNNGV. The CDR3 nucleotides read TGTGCCAGCAGCTTAGTACTCTCCGAAGCTTTCCTT. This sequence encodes CASSLVLSEAFL.

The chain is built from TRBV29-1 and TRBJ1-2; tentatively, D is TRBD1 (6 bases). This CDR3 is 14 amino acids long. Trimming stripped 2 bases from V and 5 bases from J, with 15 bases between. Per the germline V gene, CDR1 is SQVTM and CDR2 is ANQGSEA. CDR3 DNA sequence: TGCAGCGTTGAATCCCTACTGGGGGCGTATGGCTACACCTTC. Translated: CSVESLLGAYGYTF.

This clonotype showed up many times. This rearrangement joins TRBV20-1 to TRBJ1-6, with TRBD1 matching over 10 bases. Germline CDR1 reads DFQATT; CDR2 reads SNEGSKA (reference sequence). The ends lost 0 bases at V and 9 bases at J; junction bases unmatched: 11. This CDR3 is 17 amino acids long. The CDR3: CSARESGTGVMGSPLHF. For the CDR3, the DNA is TGCAGTGCTAGAGAAAGTGGGACAGGGGTAATGGGTTCACCCCTCCACTTT.

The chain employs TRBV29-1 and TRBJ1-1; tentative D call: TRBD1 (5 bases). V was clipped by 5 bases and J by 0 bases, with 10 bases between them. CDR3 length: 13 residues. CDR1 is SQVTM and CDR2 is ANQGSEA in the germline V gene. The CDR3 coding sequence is TGCAGCGTTAACCGGGGCTTGAACACTGAAGCTTTCTTT. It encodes CSVNRGLNTEAFF.

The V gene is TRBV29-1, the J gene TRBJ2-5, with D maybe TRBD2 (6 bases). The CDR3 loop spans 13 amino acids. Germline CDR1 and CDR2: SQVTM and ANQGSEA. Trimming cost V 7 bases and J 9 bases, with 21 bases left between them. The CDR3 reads CSATTRHWESQYF. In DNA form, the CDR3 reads TGCAGCGCCACGACTAGACACTGGGAGTCCCAGTACTTC.

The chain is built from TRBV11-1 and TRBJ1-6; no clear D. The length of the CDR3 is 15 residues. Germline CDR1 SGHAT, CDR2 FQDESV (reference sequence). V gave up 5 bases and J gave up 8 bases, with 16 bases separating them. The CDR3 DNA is TGTGCCAGCAGCCAGTCCTTTCTCGGCGATTCACCCCTCCACTTT. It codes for CASSQSFLGDSPLHF.

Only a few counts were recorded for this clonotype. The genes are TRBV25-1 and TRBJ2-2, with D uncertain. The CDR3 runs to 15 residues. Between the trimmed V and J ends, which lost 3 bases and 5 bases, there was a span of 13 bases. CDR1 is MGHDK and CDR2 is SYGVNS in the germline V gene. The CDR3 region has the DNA TGTGCCAGCAGTGATCTGGGCAGTCCAACCGGGGAGCTGTTTTTT. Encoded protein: CASSDLGSPTGELFF.

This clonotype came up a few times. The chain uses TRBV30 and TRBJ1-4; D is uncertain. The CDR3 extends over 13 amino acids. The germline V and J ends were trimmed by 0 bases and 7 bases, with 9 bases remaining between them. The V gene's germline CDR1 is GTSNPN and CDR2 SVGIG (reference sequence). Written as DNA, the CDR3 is TGTGCCTGGAGTGTAGAGGCGGCTGAAAAACTGTTTTTT. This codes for CAWSVEAAEKLFF.

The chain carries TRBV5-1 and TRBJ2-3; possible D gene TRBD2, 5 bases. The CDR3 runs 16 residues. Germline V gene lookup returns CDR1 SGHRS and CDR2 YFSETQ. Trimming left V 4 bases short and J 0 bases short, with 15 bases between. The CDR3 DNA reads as TGCGCCAGCAGCCTAGCACCCCAAGATAGCACAGATACGCAGTATTTT. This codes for CASSLAPQDSTDTQYF.

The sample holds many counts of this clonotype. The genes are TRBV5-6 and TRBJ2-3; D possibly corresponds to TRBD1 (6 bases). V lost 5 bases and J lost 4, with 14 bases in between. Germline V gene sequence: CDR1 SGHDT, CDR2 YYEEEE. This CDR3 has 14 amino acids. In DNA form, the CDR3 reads TGTGCCAGCAGTCCCGGGACAAGGGCAGATACGCAGTATTTT. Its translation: CASSPGTRADTQYF.

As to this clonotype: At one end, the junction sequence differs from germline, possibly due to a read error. The DNA for the CDR3 is TGTGCCAGCTCTCCACAGGCGAGCAATCAGCCCCAGCATTTT. This gives the protein CASSPQASNQPQHF. The chain is built from TRBV18 and TRBJ1-5, with TRBD1 as a possible D gene (5 bases). The germline V gene encodes CDR1 KGHSH and CDR2 LQKENI. This CDR3 region has 14 residues.

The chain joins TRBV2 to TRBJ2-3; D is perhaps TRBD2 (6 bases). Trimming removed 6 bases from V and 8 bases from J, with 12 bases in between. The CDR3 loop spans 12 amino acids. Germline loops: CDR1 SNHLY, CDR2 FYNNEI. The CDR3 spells CASRPTGGTQYF. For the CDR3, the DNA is TGTGCCAGCAGGCCCACCGGGGGTACGCAGTATTTT.

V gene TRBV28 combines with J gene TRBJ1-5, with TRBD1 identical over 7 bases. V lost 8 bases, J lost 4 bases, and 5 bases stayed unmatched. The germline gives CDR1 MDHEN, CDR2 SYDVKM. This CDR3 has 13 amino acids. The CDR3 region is CASRVQGNQPQHF. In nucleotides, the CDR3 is TGTGCCAGCCGCGTACAGGGGAATCAGCCCCAGCATTTT.

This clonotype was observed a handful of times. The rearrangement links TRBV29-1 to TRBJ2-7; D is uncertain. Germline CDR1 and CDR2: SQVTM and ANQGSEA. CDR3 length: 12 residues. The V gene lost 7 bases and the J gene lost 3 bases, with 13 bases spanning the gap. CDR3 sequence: CSAQAQDYEQYF. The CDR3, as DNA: TGCAGCGCTCAAGCCCAGGACTACGAGCAGTACTTC.

CDR3 in DNA: TGCAGTGCTAGAGTCCGGGACAGCACCTACGAGCAGTACTTC. Protein: CSARVRDSTYEQYF. This chain connects TRBV20-1 to TRBJ2-7, with 7 positions matching TRBD1. Germline-derived CDR1 and CDR2 are DFQATT and SNEGSKA (reference sequence). Germline trimming cut 1 base from V and 2 bases from J; bases unmatched to any gene: 5. This CDR3 has 14 residues.